This T cell receptor (beta chain) was obtained from a study of blood T cell repertoires in COVID-19. Across the study: Samples came from the United States, Italy and Spain, spanning acute and convalescent COVID-19.

CDR1 is MNHEY and CDR2 is SMNVEV in the germline V gene (reference sequence). This CDR3 spans 14 amino acids. Losses at the gene ends were 6 bases for V and 7 bases for J; bases not matched to a gene: 11. Clones were sequenced by immunoSEQ multiplex PCR, and TCRdb holds only the in-frame ones, with some missing. The sample lists about 410,000 clones, less than 95% seen once, with 0.55% to 0.75% in the top ten. In terms of age and location, participants ranged from roughly 18 to 90 years and lived in under 30 US areas. Each recovered donor of Cohort 3 presented with two negative PCRs, clearance, or symptom resolution. This clone has a single count.

Sequenced input: PBMCs or T cells enriched from blood (not recorded which). This receptor was identified in a man between 18 and 29 years old who had recovered from COVID-19. The chain employs TRBV27 and TRBJ1-1; 7 positions agree with TRBD1. CDR3 amino acids: CASSLQGFPYEAFF. The CDR3 region has the DNA TGTGCCAGCAGCTTACAGGGGTTCCCGTATGAAGCTTTCTTT.